Described below is a single TCR beta chain sequence and its context. Here immunoSEQ multiplex PCR was the method, and the copy in TCRdb shows in-frame clones only, minus some. The data contain under 20,000 clones, about three quarters of them singletons. Per germline, CDR1 SGHKS and CDR2 YYEKEE (reference sequence). The CDR3 sequence is 17 residues long. Trimming took 1 base from V and 4 from J, leaving 19 bases between them. The sample belongs to a study of somatic mutations in cytotoxic T cells in rheumatoid arthritis. Background on the study: Patient blood, 30 ml in EDTA, was obtained immediately after diagnosis and prior to the start of any treatment.

The rearrangement links TRBV5-5 to TRBJ2-3; D is unclear. This TCR was sampled from an adult with rheumatoid arthritis. Sequenced material: CD8+ T cells sorted from blood. This CDR3 reads CASSLPLPGRSPDTQYF. Written as DNA, the CDR3 is TGTGCCAGCAGCTTGCCCCTCCCGGGCCGCTCCCCAGATACGCAGTATTTT.